The 7 T cell receptor beta chains below were found in one sample sequenced in a study of T cell responses to AZD1222 COVID-19 vaccine. The assay was immunoSEQ multiplex PCR, and TCRdb's table has in-frame clones only and misses some. The sample gives 200,000 to 250,000 clones, around 94% of which show up once; about 1.5% is in the top ten. The sample was peripheral blood, taken 28 days after the second dose of the MenACWY control vaccine. Receptors were obtained from an adult who received the MenACWY meningococcal vaccine as a control.

The V call is TRBV19, the J call TRBJ1-4; D gene ambiguous. This CDR3 region has 16 residues. From germline, CDR1 is LNHDA and CDR2 SQIVND (reference sequence). V was cut by 3 bases and J by 5 bases, with 16 bases left in between. The CDR3 loop is CASSILFGYGNEKLFF. In DNA form, the CDR3 reads TGTGCCAGTAGTATTCTTTTCGGGTATGGGAATGAAAAACTGTTTTTT.

The chain has TRBV19 and TRBJ1-3; tentative D call: TRBD1 (6 bases). The CDR3 contains 15 residues. Germline V CDR1 and CDR2: LNHDA, SQIVND (reference sequence). Trimming left V 5 bases short and J 0 bases short, with 11 bases between. CDR3 in DNA: TGTGCCAGTAGTCGTGGACAGTTCTCTGGAAACACCATATATTTT. This codes for CASSRGQFSGNTIYF.

The V call is TRBV11-2, the J call TRBJ2-7; D call uncertain. Germline V gene sequence: CDR1 SGHAT, CDR2 FQNNGV. The CDR3 is made up of 13 amino acids. Trimming took 4 bases from V and 2 from J, leaving 9 bases between them. The CDR3 region has the DNA TGTGCCAGCAGCTCCCGACCTGCCTACGAGCAGTACTTC. Protein: CASSSRPAYEQYF. Using reference TRBV11-2 and TRBJ2-7 for the parts outside the CDR3, the full variable domain is EAGVAQSPRYKIIEKRQSVAFWCNPISGHATLYWYQQILGQGPKLLIQFQNNGVVDDSQLPKDRFSAERLKGVDSTLKIQPAKLEDSAVYLCASSSRPAYEQYFGPGTRLTVT.

The rearrangement links TRBV30 to TRBJ1-1, with D unresolved. The CDR3 length is 12 residues. Germline V gene data show CDR1 as GTSNPN and CDR2 as SVGIG (reference sequence). Trimming stripped 2 bases from V and 0 bases from J, with 4 bases between. The DNA of the CDR3 is TGTGCCTGGAGTTGGATGAACACTGAAGCTTTCTTT. The encoded protein is CAWSWMNTEAFF.

This rearrangement joins TRBV7-2 to TRBJ1-1, with D hard to call. The V end lost 5 bases, the J end lost 3 bases, and 10 bases lay between the germline ends. The CDR3 is made up of 13 amino acids. The germline gives CDR1 SGHTA, CDR2 FQGNSA. Here the CDR3 reads CASSLQRYTEAFF. The CDR3 nucleotides read TGTGCCAGCAGCCTCCAGAGGTACACTGAAGCTTTCTTT.

This chain connects TRBV5-4 to TRBJ2-7, with 9 positions matching TRBD2. This CDR3 spans 15 amino acids. Trimming took 1 base from V and 4 from J; bases not matched to a gene: 6. The germline V gene encodes CDR1 SGHNT and CDR2 YYREEE (reference sequence). The CDR3 protein is CASSLFASGTYEQYF. The CDR3 bases are TGTGCCAGCAGCTTGTTCGCTAGCGGGACTTACGAGCAGTACTTC.

V usage is TRBV24-1 and J usage is TRBJ1-5, with a weak D call TRBD1 (5 bases). Germline CDR1 is KGHDR and CDR2 is SFDVKD. The CDR3 has 13 residues. Trimming left V 3 bases short and J 10 bases short, with 12 bases between. DNA of the CDR3: TGTGCCACCAGTGATCCCCGCGGGGGTCCCCAGCATTTT. Translation: CATSDPRGGPQHF.